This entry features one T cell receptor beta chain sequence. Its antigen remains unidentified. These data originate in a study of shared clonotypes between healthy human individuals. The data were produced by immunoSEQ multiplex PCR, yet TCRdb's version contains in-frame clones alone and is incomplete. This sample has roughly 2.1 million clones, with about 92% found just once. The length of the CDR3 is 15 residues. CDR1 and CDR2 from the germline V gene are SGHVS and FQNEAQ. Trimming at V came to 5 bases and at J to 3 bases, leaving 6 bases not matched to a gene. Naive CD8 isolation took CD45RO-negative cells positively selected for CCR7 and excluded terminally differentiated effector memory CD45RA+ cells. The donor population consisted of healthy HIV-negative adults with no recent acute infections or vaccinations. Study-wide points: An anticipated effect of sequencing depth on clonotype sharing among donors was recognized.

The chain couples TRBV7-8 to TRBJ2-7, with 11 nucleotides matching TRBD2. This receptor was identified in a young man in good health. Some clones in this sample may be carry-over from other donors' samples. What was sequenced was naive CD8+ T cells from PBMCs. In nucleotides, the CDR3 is TGTGCCAGCAGCCACACGACTAGCGGGGTCTACGAGCAGTACTTC. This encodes CASSHTTSGVYEQYF.